The 27 T cell receptor beta chains given below trace back to one sample, sequenced in a study of blood T cell repertoires in COVID-19. Produced via immunoSEQ multiplex PCR; TCRdb's table is partial and in-frame only. The sample carries roughly 250,000 clones, 88% recorded once. Material: PBMCs or T cells enriched from blood (not recorded which). These receptors were obtained from a woman aged 45 to 65 who had recovered from COVID-19.

The J gene is TRBJ2-7, the V gene TRBV5-8; D perhaps matches TRBD2 (5 bases). V lost 0 bases to trimming and J lost 0 bases, with 13 bases between them. The CDR3 spans 16 residues. Germline V gene data show CDR1 as SGHTS and CDR2 as YDEGEE. The CDR3 loop is CASSLVRYGSSYEQYF. CDR3 bases: TGTGCCAGCAGCTTGGTTAGGTATGGGAGCTCCTACGAGCAGTACTTC.

The DNA for the CDR3 is TGTGCCAGCAGTTTATGGCAGTTCTCCACAGATACGCAGTATTTT. Translated, it gives CASSLWQFSTDTQYF. This chain uses TRBV27 with TRBJ2-3; D is unresolved. This CDR3 region has 15 residues. The germline V gene encodes CDR1 MNHEY and CDR2 SMNVEV (reference sequence). V lost 1 base and J lost 2, with 10 bases in between.

The chain has TRBV11-3 and TRBJ2-7; D is possibly TRBD2 (6 bases). The CDR3 extends over 13 amino acids. CDR1 and CDR2 from the germline V gene are SGHNT and YENEEA. V was shortened by 4 bases and J by 1 base, with 8 bases between the two germline ends. The CDR3 region has the DNA TGTGCCAGCAGCTACCGGGAGTCCTACGAGCAGTACTTC. Amino acids: CASSYRESYEQYF.

The V and J genes are TRBV30 and TRBJ2-1, with 12 bases identical to TRBD2. The CDR3 is 13 amino acids. Germline lookup yields CDR1 GTSNPN and CDR2 SVGIG (reference sequence). V was clipped by 7 bases and J by 4 bases; unmatched bases: 2. The CDR3 DNA reads as TGTGCCTCGCTAGCGGGAGGGTACAATGAGCAGTTCTTC. Protein: CASLAGGYNEQFF.

The chain links TRBV30 to TRBJ1-6; D unresolved. The V end lost 1 base, the J end lost 7 bases, and 14 bases lay between the germline ends. CDR1 is GTSNPN and CDR2 is SVGIG in the germline V gene (reference sequence). The CDR3 sequence is 15 residues long. CDR3 in amino acids: CAWSALPGANSPLHF. CDR3 DNA sequence: TGTGCCTGGAGTGCCCTACCGGGAGCGAATTCACCCCTCCACTTT.

The V and J genes are TRBV3-1 (or the pseudogene TRBV3-2) and TRBJ1-1, with TRBD1 matching over 7 bases. This CDR3 contains 15 residues. V was pared by 2 bases and J by 8 bases, with 11 bases of the junction left unmatched. CDR1 and CDR2 (germline): LGHDT, YNNKEL (reference sequence). The CDR3 protein is CASSQPTGRREEAFF. Written as DNA, the CDR3 is TGTGCCAGCAGCCAACCGACAGGGAGAAGAGAAGAAGCTTTCTTT.

The chain couples TRBV4-1 to TRBJ2-1, with no clear D. CDR1 is MGHRA and CDR2 is YSYEKL in the germline V gene. The CDR3 loop spans 12 amino acids. Trimming stripped 0 bases from V and 12 bases from J, with 9 bases between. In DNA, the CDR3 is TGCGCCAGCAGCCAAGACGTAGCTCCGCAGTTCTTC. Protein: CASSQDVAPQFF.

J is TRBJ1-4 and V is TRBV19, with D maybe TRBD1 (5 bases). CDR3 length: 12 residues. Per germline, CDR1 LNHDA and CDR2 SQIVND (reference sequence). Trimming took 9 bases from V and 7 from J, leaving 12 bases between them. The CDR3 loop is CASGRGGEKLFF. The CDR3 DNA is TGTGCCAGCGGGAGGGGAGGTGAAAAACTGTTTTTT.

The chain couples TRBV7-2 to TRBJ2-7; D might be TRBD2 (5 bases). Between the trimmed V and J ends, which lost 2 bases and 5 bases, there was a span of 10 bases. Germline V CDR1 and CDR2: SGHTA, FQGNSA. This CDR3 region has 13 residues. The CDR3 DNA sequence: TGTGCCAGCAGCTTATGGTACGGGGACGAGCAGTACTTC. The encoded protein is CASSLWYGDEQYF.

This CDR3 reads CASSLGGREPQHF. The CDR3 DNA follows: TGTGCCAGCAGCTTAGGGGGGAGAGAGCCCCAGCATTTT. The V and J genes are TRBV7-3 and TRBJ1-5, with D possibly TRBD1 on 5 matching bases. The V and J ends lost 2 bases and 8 bases respectively, with 10 bases between them. CDR3 length: 13 residues. CDR1 is SGHTA and CDR2 is FQGTGA in the germline V gene. The variable domain in full, completed from reference TRBV7-3 and TRBJ1-5, reads GAGVSQTPSNKVTEKGKYVELRCDPISGHTALYWYRQSLGQGPEFLIYFQGTGAADDSGLPNDRFFAVRPEGSVSTLKIQRTERGDSAVYLCASSLGGREPQHFGDGTRLSIL.

V is TRBV19 and J is TRBJ1-5; weak D call: TRBD1 (5 bases). Trimming shortened V by 2 bases and J by 7 bases, and 15 bases separated the two germline ends. This CDR3 has 15 amino acids. The germline V gene has CDR1 LNHDA and CDR2 SQIVND (reference sequence). The DNA of the CDR3 is TGTGCCAGTAGTATAAATGGGGCCCCGAGGCAGCCCCAGCATTTT. It yields the protein CASSINGAPRQPQHF.

V is TRBV6-5 and J is TRBJ1-1, with 7 positions matching TRBD1. The junction had 5 bases not matched to a gene; V was cut back by 2 bases and J by 2 bases. The CDR3 contains 15 residues. CDR1 is MNHEY and CDR2 is SVGAGI in the germline V gene. The chain's CDR3 is CASSYRGGGNTEAFF. The DNA of the CDR3 is TGTGCCAGCAGTTACCGAGGGGGCGGTAACACTGAAGCTTTCTTT.

This chain uses TRBV10-3 with TRBJ2-7, with D tentatively TRBD2 (6 bases). The germline V gene encodes CDR1 ENHRY and CDR2 SYGVKD. The CDR3 has 14 amino acids. V was trimmed by 6 bases and J by 0 bases, leaving 12 bases between them. The CDR3 loop reads CAIRRDGSSYEQYF. The CDR3 bases are TGTGCCATCAGACGGGACGGGAGCTCCTACGAGCAGTACTTC.

The chain is built from TRBV7-9 and TRBJ1-1, with D possibly being TRBD1 (6 bases). Trimming took off 2 bases at V and 4 bases at J, with 11 bases between the two ends. This CDR3 is built from 14 residues. Per germline, CDR1 SEHNR and CDR2 FQNEAQ (reference sequence). CDR3 sequence: CASSLSGAGTEAFF. The DNA for the CDR3 is TGTGCCAGCAGCTTATCAGGGGCAGGCACTGAAGCTTTCTTT.

This rearrangement joins TRBV7-3 to TRBJ1-5, with D uncertain. Per the germline V gene, CDR1 is SGHTA and CDR2 is FQGTGA. Trimming shortened V by 4 bases and J by 7 bases, and 11 bases separated the two germline ends. CDR3 length: 13 residues. The DNA for the CDR3 is TGTGCCAGCAGCTCCAGTGTGGGCCAGCCCCAGCATTTT. As protein: CASSSSVGQPQHF.

The V gene is TRBV9, the J gene TRBJ2-5, with TRBD2 as a possible D gene (6 bases). The germline V gene encodes CDR1 SGDLS and CDR2 YYNGEE. The CDR3 totals 13 residues. Trimming shortened V by 3 bases and J by 7 bases, and 13 bases separated the two germline ends. The CDR3 protein is CASSEGTPGTQYF. The CDR3, as DNA: TGTGCCAGCAGCGAGGGGACTCCCGGGACCCAGTACTTC.

This chain links TRBV27 with TRBJ2-3; D remains ambiguous. In germline, CDR1 is MNHEY, CDR2 SMNVEV (reference sequence). V lost 6 bases to trimming and J lost 0 bases, with 10 bases between them. This CDR3 is built from 14 residues. CDR3 DNA sequence: TGTGCCAGCAGCTACCAAACTAGCACAGATACGCAGTATTTT. Encoded protein: CASSYQTSTDTQYF.

The chain joins TRBV5-1 to TRBJ1-3, with a weak D call TRBD1 (6 bases). This CDR3 is built from 15 residues. Germline V lookup: CDR1 SGHRS, CDR2 YFSETQ. Deletions cut 3 bases from V and 2 bases from J, with 12 bases between. CDR3 nucleotides: TGCGCCAGCAGCTCCTCTGGACAGACTGGAAACACCATATATTTT. It is translated as CASSSSGQTGNTIYF.

The chain recombines TRBV6-1 with TRBJ1-2, with unresolved D. The CDR3 has 11 amino acids. V was pared by 1 base and J by 10 bases, with 7 bases between. Germline CDR1 and CDR2: MNHNS and SASEGT. Here the CDR3 reads CASSEEDIYTF. CDR3 nucleotides: TGTGCCAGCAGTGAAGAAGACATCTACACCTTC.

This clone appeared a few times. The V and J genes are TRBV15 and TRBJ1-2; 9 nucleotides match TRBD1. Germline V lookup: CDR1 LNHNV, CDR2 YYDKDF (reference sequence). Trimming removed 3 bases from V and 4 bases from J; junction bases left unmatched: 9. The CDR3 spans 16 residues. CDR3 amino acids: CATSSTGGSDLYGYTF. CDR3 in DNA: TGTGCCACCAGCAGTACAGGGGGCTCGGATCTCTATGGCTACACCTTC.

V and J are TRBV19 and TRBJ1-5, with 7 bases lining up with TRBD1. The ends lost 3 bases at V and 1 base at J; junction bases unmatched: 12. CDR1 is LNHDA, CDR2 SQIVND, per germline (reference sequence). The CDR3 runs to 18 residues. CDR3 DNA sequence: TGTGCCAGTAGTATCCCCGGGACAGTCCCAACAAGCAATCAGCCCCAGCATTTT. This translates into CASSIPGTVPTSNQPQHF.

The chain uses TRBV28 and TRBJ2-5; D not certain. Per the germline V gene, CDR1 is MDHEN and CDR2 is SYDVKM. Trimming removed 6 bases from V and 2 bases from J, with 16 bases in between. The CDR3 runs to 15 residues. The CDR3 bases are TGTGCCAGCAGCCCTGCAGGCGCTCCTCAAGAGACCCAGTACTTC. Protein: CASSPAGAPQETQYF.

This clone appeared once. The chain uses TRBV18 and TRBJ2-2; TRBD1 matches 7 bases. This CDR3 has 15 amino acids. Trimming at V came to 2 bases and at J to 2 bases, leaving 2 bases not matched to a gene. CDR1 is KGHSH and CDR2 is LQKENI in the germline V gene. The CDR3 DNA reads as TGTGCCAGCTCACCAGGGACAGCCAACACCGGGGAGCTGTTTTTT. Residues: CASSPGTANTGELFF.

The chain uses TRBV6-5 and TRBJ1-1; perhaps TRBD1 as D (5 bases). Trimming pared 2 bases from V and 4 bases from J, leaving 14 bases between. Germline CDR1 reads MNHEY; CDR2 reads SVGAGI. CDR3 length equals 15 residues. CDR3 bases: TGTGCCAGCAGTTACATTGGGGCTCCTGGCACTGAAGCTTTCTTT. Residues: CASSYIGAPGTEAFF.

This clone was observed a handful of times. This chain links TRBV15 with TRBJ2-7, with 9 bases that match TRBD1. The CDR3 runs 15 residues. Germline loops: CDR1 LNHNV, CDR2 YYDKDF (reference sequence). The junction had 9 bases not matched to a gene; V was cut back by 3 bases and J by 6 bases. The CDR3 here is CATSRGPGQGPEQYF. The CDR3 DNA reads TGTGCCACCAGCAGGGGTCCGGGACAGGGCCCCGAGCAGTACTTC.

The chain employs TRBV7-2 and TRBJ1-6; 7 bases line up with TRBD1. Trimming took 3 bases from V and 10 from J; bases not matched to a gene: 12. Germline V lookup: CDR1 SGHTA, CDR2 FQGNSA. The CDR3 loop spans 16 amino acids. The CDR3 here is CASSFRRDTRGSPLHF. The CDR3 DNA follows: TGTGCCAGCAGCTTCAGACGGGACACCAGGGGGTCACCCCTCCACTTT.

CDR3 DNA: TGTGCCAGCACCCTGGGGGGGCCCCAGCATTTT. Amino acid sequence: CASTLGGPQHF. The chain uses TRBV12-3 or TRBV12-4 and TRBJ1-5, with a weak D call TRBD1 (5 bases). V was trimmed by 7 bases and J by 9 bases, leaving 10 bases between them. There are 11 residues in the CDR3.